The rows below give T cell receptor beta chains drawn from one sample of a study of control samples from healthy donors and cancer patients. The method was immunoSEQ multiplex PCR; TCRdb's version includes in-frame clones alone and lacks a portion of them. Of 350,000 to 450,000 clones listed, about 93% are singletons. The sample comprised PBMCs. Every receptor here comes from a man in his forties with head and neck cancer. Each CDR3 is given without its conserved first and last residue.

len	v_gene	CDR3aa
14	TRBV11-2	ASSLDVTGTNYGYT
12	TRBV5-4	ASSFAGGNTEAF
12	TRBV6-6	ASSPLGYNQPQH
13	TRBV5-6	ASSLYGQGNEKLF
13	TRBV19	ASSIRDTRSYEQY
12	TRBV2	ASSEPRAGNTIY
12	TRBV11-3	ASSPGQSTDTQY
12	TRBV29-1	SVEVGGAQNTIY
9	TRBV3-1/TRBV3-2	ASSQEELQF
12	TRBV19	ASSAETDNYGYT
13	TRBV30	AVQTGTSGTYEQY
14	TRBV11-3	ASSSGDRGLGDEQF
11	TRBV7-9	ASSLRGRTEAF
13	TRBV19	ASSLGQGLNTEAF
9	TRBV30	AWTSVTAGF
13	TRBV24-1	ATNDRAAGTGELF
13	TRBV5-1	ASSFPVENTGELF
13	TRBV30	AWTTSGRATDTQY
10	TRBV19	ASRAGGETQY
15	TRBV19	ASSIGTAGRGREKLF
14	TRBV6-5	ASSYSSGTANTEAF
13	TRBV29-1	SVEGQGVGTDTQY
11	TRBV4-2	ASSQVDTGELF
11	TRBV7-2	ASSLTSYNEQF
12	TRBV7-3	ASSLDRQAGGYT
12	TRBV19	ASKQTGKNTEAF
14	TRBV5-1	ASSLGLPGWNTEAF
17	TRBV6-1	ASSEARETGTLAKNIQY
11	TRBV10-1	ASSRTGEETQY
15	TRBV19	ASSIVPGTVRIEKLF
10	TRBV18	ASMSGIGELF
17	TRBV14	ASSQAGQGHLLSNSPLH